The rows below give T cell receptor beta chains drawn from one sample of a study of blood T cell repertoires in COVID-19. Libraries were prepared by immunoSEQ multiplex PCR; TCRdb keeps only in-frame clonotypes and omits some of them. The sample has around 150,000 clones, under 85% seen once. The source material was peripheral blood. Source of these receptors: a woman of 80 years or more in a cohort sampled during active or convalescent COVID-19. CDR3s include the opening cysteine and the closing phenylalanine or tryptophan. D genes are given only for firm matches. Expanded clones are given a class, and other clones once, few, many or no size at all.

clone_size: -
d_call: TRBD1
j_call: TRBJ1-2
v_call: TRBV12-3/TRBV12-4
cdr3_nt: TGTGCCAGCAGCCCGGACAGGGACAGGGGCTACACCTTC
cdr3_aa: CASSPDRDRGYTF

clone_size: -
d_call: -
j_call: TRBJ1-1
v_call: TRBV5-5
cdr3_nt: TGTGCCAGCAGCCCGACGGGGGGGCGGGCTGAAGCTTTCTTT
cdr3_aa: CASSPTGGRAEAFF

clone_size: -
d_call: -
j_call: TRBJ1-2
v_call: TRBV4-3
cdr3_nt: TGCGCCAGCAGCCAAGTAGTCCACAGCGGCTACACCTTC
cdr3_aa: CASSQVVHSGYTF

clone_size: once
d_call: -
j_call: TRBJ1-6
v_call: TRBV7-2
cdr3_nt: TGTGCCAGCAGCTTCGCCAGGGGTAATTCACCCCTCCACTTT
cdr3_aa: CASSFARGNSPLHF

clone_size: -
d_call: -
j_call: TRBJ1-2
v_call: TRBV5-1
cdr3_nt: TGCGCCAGCAGCCCCCAGGGATCGGACTATGGCTACACCTTC
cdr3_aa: CASSPQGSDYGYTF

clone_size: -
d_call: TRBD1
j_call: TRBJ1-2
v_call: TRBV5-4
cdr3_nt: TGTGCCAGCAGGAAGGGACAGGGTGGCTATGGCTACACCTTC
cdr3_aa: CASRKGQGGYGYTF

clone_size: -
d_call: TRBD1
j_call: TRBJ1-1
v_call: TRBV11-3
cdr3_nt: TGTGCCAGCAGCCAGGGACAGGCGAACACTGAAGCTTTCTTT
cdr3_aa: CASSQGQANTEAFF

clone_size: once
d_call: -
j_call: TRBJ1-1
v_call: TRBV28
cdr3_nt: TGTGCCAGCAGTTTTCGGCGCAGGGCACCGAACACTGAAGCTTTCTTT
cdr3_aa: CASSFRRRAPNTEAFF

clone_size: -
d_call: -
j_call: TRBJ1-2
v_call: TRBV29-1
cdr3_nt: TGCAGCGGTGTTCTACAGGCAAATGGCTACACCTTC
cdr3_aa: CSGVLQANGYTF

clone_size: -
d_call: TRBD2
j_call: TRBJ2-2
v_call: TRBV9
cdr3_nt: TGTGCCAGCAGCGGTCCCGGGACTAGCGGGGGGACGAACACCGGGGAGCTGTTTTTT
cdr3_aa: CASSGPGTSGGTNTGELFF

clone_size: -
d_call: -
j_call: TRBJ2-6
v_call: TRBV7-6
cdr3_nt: TGTGCCAGCAGCCCCTCAGGCTCTGGGGCCAACGTCCTGACTTTC
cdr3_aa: CASSPSGSGANVLTF

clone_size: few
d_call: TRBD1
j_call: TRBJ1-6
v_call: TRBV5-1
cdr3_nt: TGCGCCAGCAGCTTGGATGCAGGGGGGAATTCACCCCTCCACTTT
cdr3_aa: CASSLDAGGNSPLHF

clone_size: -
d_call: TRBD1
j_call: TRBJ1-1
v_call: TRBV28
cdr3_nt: TGTGCCAGCAGTCTTGTCCAGGGGGTTGGAGAGGACACTGAAGCTTTCTTT
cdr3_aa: CASSLVQGVGEDTEAFF

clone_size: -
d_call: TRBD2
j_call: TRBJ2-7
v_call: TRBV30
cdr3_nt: TGTGCCTGGAGTGTAGAGCGGGGGGCTTACGAGCAGTACTTC
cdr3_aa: CAWSVERGAYEQYF

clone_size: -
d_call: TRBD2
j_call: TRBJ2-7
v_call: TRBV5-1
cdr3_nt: TGCGCCAGCAGCTTGGGACTAGCGAACGAGCAGTACTTC
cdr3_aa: CASSLGLANEQYF

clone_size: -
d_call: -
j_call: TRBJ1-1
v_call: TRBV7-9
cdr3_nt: TGTGCCAGCAGCTTACTCAGCGTTACTGAAGCTTTCTTT
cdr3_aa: CASSLLSVTEAFF

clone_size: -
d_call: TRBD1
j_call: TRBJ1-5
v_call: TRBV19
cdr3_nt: TGTGCCAGTAGTAAGGCAGGGGGTTATCAGCCCCAGCATTTT
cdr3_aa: CASSKAGGYQPQHF

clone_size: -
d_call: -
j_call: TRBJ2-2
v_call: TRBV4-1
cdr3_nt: TGCGCCAGCAGCCGTTTAGTTTACGGGGGATCCACCGGGGAGCTGTTTTTT
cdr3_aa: CASSRLVYGGSTGELFF

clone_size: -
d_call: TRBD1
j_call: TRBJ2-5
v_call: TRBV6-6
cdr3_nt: TGTGCCAGCAGTTACCGGGGACAGGGAGGTAGAGAGACCCAGTACTTC
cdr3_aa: CASSYRGQGGRETQYF

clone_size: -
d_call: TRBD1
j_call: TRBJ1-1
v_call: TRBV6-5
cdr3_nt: TGTGCCAGCAGTCGGAGGACAGGGGGCACTGAAGCTTTCTTT
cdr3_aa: CASSRRTGGTEAFF

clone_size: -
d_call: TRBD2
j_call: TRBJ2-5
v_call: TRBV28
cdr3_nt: TGTGCCAGCAGTTTATATACTAGCGGGGCTGGTGAGACCCAGTACTTC
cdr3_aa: CASSLYTSGAGETQYF

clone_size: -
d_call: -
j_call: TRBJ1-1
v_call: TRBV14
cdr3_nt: TGTGCCAGCAGCCCATGGGGACAAATGAACACTGAAGCTTTCTTT
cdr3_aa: CASSPWGQMNTEAFF

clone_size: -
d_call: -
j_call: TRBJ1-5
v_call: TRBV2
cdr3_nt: TGTGCCAGCAGAGGGGAGTCGGGGGGAAATCAGCCCCAGCATTTT
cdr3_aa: CASRGESGGNQPQHF

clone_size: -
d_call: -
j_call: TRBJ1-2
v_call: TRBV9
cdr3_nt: TGTGCCAGCAGCGTAGCTGAGGCAGGGATTGGCTACACCTTC
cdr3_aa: CASSVAEAGIGYTF

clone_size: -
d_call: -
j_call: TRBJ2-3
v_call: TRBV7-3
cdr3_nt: TGTGCCAGCAGCAAAGCTAAACGCACAGATACGCAGTATTTT
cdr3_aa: CASSKAKRTDTQYF

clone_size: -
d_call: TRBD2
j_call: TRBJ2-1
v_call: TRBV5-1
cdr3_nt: TGCGCCAGCTCCCAGGGAGGGAACAATGAGCAGTTCTTC
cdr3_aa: CASSQGGNNEQFF

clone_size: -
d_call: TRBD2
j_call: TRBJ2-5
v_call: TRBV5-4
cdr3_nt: TGTGCCAGCACGACTAGCGGGGGAGAGACCCAGTACTTC
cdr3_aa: CASTTSGGETQYF

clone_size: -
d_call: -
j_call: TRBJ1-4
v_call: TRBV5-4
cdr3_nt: TGTGCCAGCAGCTTACAGGACGGTGCAGGAATCGAAAAACTGTTTTTT
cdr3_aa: CASSLQDGAGIEKLFF

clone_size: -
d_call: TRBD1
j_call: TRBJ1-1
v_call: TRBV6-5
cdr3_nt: TGTGCCAGCAGTTACTCCGGGACAGGGGGAACTGAAGCTTTCTTT
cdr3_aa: CASSYSGTGGTEAFF

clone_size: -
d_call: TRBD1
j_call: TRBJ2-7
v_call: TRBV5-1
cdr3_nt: TGCGCCAGCAGCCAACAAGGACAGGGCCGCGAGCAGTACTTC
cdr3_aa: CASSQQGQGREQYF

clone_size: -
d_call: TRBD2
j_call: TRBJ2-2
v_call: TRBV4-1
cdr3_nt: TGCGCCAGCAGCCGCCAAGCGGGGGGGAACACCGGGGAGCTGTTTTTT
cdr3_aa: CASSRQAGGNTGELFF

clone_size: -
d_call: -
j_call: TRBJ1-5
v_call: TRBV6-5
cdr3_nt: TGTGCCAGCAGCGCAGGGTATGCGGATCAGCCCCAGCATTTT
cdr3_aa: CASSAGYADQPQHF

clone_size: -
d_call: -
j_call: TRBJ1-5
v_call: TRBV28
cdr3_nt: TGTGCCAGCAGTAGGGGGTATAGCAATCAGCCCCAGCATTTT
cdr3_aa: CASSRGYSNQPQHF

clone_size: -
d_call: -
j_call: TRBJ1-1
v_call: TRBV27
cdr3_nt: TGTGCCAGCCTCAGGGGCGGGGGCACCATGAACACTGAAGCTTTCTTT
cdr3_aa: CASLRGGGTMNTEAFF

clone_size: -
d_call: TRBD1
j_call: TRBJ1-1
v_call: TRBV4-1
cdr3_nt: TGCGCCAGCAGCCGATCGGACAGGGCGAACACTGAAGCTTTCTTT
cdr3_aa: CASSRSDRANTEAFF

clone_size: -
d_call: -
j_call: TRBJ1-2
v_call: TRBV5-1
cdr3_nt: TGCGCCAGCAGCTTGGTACCGGGAGACTATGGCTACACCTTC
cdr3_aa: CASSLVPGDYGYTF

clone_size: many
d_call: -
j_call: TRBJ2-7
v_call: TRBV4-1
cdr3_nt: TGCGCCAGCAGCCAAGAGGGAGAATACGAGCAGTACTTC
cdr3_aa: CASSQEGEYEQYF

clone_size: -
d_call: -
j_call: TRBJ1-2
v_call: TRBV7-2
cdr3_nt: TGTGCCAGCAGCCCCAGAGGGGGGGACTCCTATGGCTACACCTTC
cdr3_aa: CASSPRGGDSYGYTF

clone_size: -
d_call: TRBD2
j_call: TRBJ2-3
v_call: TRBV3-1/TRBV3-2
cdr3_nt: TGTGCCAGCGCGTCATTAGCGGGGGGGCGTTTGACGACAGATACGCAGTATTTT
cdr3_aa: CASASLAGGRLTTDTQYF

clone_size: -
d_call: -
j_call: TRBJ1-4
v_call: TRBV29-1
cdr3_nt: TGCAGCGGCATGGGGGGGCCCAATGAAAAACTGTTTTTT
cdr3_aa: CSGMGGPNEKLFF

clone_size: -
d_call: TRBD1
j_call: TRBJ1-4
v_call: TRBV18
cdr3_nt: TGTGCCAGTCTCGACAGGGGCCTGAATGAAAAACTGTTTTTT
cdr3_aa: CASLDRGLNEKLFF

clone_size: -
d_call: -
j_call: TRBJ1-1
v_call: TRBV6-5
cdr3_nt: TGTGCCAGCAGCAACGGGAAGAACACTGAAGCTTTCTTT
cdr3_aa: CASSNGKNTEAFF

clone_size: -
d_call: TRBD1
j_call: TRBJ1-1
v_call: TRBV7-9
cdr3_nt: TGTGCCAGCACAGGGGGCGCGGGGACTGAAGCTTTCTTT
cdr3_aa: CASTGGAGTEAFF

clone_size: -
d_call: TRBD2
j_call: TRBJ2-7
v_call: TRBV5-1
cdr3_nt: TGCGCCAGCAGCGGAGGGACTAGCGGGAAGTACTACGAGCAGTACTTC
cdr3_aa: CASSGGTSGKYYEQYF

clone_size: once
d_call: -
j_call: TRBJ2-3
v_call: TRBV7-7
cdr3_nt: TGTGCCAGCAGCTTATCGAAAACGGTAGATACGCAGTATTTT
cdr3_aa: CASSLSKTVDTQYF

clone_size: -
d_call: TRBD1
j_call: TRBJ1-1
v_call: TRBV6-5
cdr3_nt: TGTGCCAGCAGGCGGACAGGGGGGGCTGACACTGAAGCTTTCTTT
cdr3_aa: CASRRTGGADTEAFF

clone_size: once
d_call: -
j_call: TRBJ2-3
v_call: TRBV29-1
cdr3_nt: TGCAGCGTTAGGAGGGCAGAGGATACGCAGTATTTT
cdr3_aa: CSVRRAEDTQYF

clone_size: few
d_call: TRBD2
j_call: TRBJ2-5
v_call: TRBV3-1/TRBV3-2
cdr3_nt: TGTGCCAGCAGCCGCGGGTGGGCGGGGGGACAAGAGACCCAGTACTTC
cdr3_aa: CASSRGWAGGQETQYF

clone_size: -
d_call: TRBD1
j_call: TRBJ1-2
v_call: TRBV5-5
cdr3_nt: TGTGCCAGCAGCCATACGGGACAGGGATACAGCTACACCTTC
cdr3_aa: CASSHTGQGYSYTF

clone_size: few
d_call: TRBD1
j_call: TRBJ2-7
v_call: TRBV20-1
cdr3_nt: TGCAGTGCAAGGGACAGGGGCGAGCAGTACTTC
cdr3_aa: CSARDRGEQYF

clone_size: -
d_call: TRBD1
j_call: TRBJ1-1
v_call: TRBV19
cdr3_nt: TGTGCCAGTAGTTCGGACAGGGGAACTGAAGCTTTCTTT
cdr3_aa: CASSSDRGTEAFF

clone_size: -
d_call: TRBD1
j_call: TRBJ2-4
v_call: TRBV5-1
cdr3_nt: TGCGCCAGCAGCTTTACAGGGGGCGTGGGCAAAAACATTCAGTACTTC
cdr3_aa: CASSFTGGVGKNIQYF

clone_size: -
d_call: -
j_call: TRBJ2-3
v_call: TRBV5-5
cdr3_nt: TGTGCCAGCGGACTTGGGGGCGGCACAGATACGCAGTATTTT
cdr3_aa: CASGLGGGTDTQYF

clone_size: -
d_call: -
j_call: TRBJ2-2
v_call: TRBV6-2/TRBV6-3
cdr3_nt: TGTGCCAGCAGTTCCTACTCCGGCGGGGCGAACACCGGGGAGCTGTTTTTT
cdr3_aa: CASSSYSGGANTGELFF

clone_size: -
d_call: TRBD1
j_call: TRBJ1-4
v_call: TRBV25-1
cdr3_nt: TGTGCCAGCAGTGGGGACAGGGGGCGAACTAATGAAAAACTGTTTTTT
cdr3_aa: CASSGDRGRTNEKLFF

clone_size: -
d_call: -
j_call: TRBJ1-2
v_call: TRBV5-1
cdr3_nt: TGCGCCAGCAGCTTGGAGCCTGGGGGGACCCTTGGCTACACCTTC
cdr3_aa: CASSLEPGGTLGYTF

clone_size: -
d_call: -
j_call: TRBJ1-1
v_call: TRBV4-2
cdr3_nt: TGTGCCAGCAGCCAACAGCGCTTGAACACTGAAGCTTTCTTT
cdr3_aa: CASSQQRLNTEAFF

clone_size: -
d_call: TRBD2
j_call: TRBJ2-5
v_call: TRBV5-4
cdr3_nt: TGTGCCAGCAGCTTGGGTGGTAGCGGGGAGACCCAGTACTTC
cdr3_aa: CASSLGGSGETQYF

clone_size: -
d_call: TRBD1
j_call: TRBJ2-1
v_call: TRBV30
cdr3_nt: TGTGCCTGGATTAACAGGGGTACCTCCAATGAGCAGTTCTTC
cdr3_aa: CAWINRGTSNEQFF

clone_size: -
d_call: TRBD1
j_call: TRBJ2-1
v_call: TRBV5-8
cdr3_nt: TGTGCCAGCAGCTCGGGACAGGAGACGTTCAATGAGCAGTTCTTC
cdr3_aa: CASSSGQETFNEQFF